This TCR beta chain was obtained from a study of blood T cell repertoires in COVID-19. Study at large: Donors in the United States, Italy and Spain gave samples during acute or convalescent COVID-19. PBMCs, B-cell-depleted T cells, or T cells were the source of the cDNA or gDNA that made up the material.

Authors' methods: Amplification of reference gene primers was used by the study to estimate nucleated cell counts. Profiled with immunoSEQ multiplex PCR; TCRdb holds only in-frame clones, not every one. V, J and clone size were drawn from that table, and D and trimming were deduced from the DNA. The data contain some 99,000 clones, 85% to 90% of them singletons. This receptor was obtained from a human donor in a cohort sampled during active COVID-19. Material: peripheral blood.

The CDR3 DNA reads TGTGCCAGCAGCCCCCGTTGGAACAAACGGGAGAAGTTTGGGAATGAGCAGTTCTTC. It specifies CASSPRWNKREKFGNEQFF. The chain is built from TRBV7-8 and TRBJ2-1; tentatively, D is TRBD2 (6 bases). CDR3 length: 19 amino acids. Per the germline V gene, CDR1 is SGHVS and CDR2 is FQNEAQ. Trimming left V 5 bases short and J 7 bases short, with 30 bases between.